This T cell receptor beta chain is drawn from a study of T cell responses to AZD1222 COVID-19 vaccine. Study overall: Analyses pooled second doses at about 4 or about 12 weeks.

As regards this clone: Its target is unknown.

V lost 1 base, J lost 8 bases, and 12 bases lay in between. The germline CDR1 and CDR2 sequences are SEHNR and FQNEAQ (reference sequence). This CDR3 has 15 amino acids. Study-wide results and caveats: Just 5 to 7 people given AZD1222 tested seropositive at baseline. Most donors were white British and more were female, and clonal diversity was possibly underestimated.

The repertoire was sequenced with immunoSEQ multiplex PCR; TCRdb's copy has only in-frame clones and lacks some. Of roughly 120,000 clones listed, roughly 87% are singletons. The TCR originated in an adult in good health. The chain joins TRBV7-9 to TRBJ1-6; a weak D match, TRBD1 (6 bases). The source material was peripheral blood, sampled on day 0 of AZD1222 vaccination. In nucleotides, the CDR3 is TGTGCCAGCAGCTTAGGGCAGGGGAAACATTCACCCCTCCACTTT. The encoded protein is CASSLGQGKHSPLHF.